One sample yielded the 5 T cell receptor beta chains listed below, sequenced in a study of identifying expanded T cells in peripheral blood. The repertoire was sequenced with immunoSEQ multiplex PCR; TCRdb's copy has only in-frame clones and lacks some. The sample has 100,000 or so clones; approximately 88% are singletons. Sequenced sample: blood. Source of these receptors: a person between 18 and 75 years old in good health.

J is TRBJ2-3 and V is TRBV30, with D perhaps matching TRBD2 (5 bases). The CDR3 spans 13 residues. Per the germline V gene, CDR1 is GTSNPN and CDR2 is SVGIG (reference sequence). Trimming cost V 2 bases and J 4 bases, with 10 bases left between them. CDR3 in amino acids: CAWSMRAADTQYF. For the CDR3, the DNA is TGTGCCTGGAGTATGAGGGCCGCAGATACGCAGTATTTT.

The chain joins TRBV7-9 to TRBJ2-3, with D unresolved. The V and J ends lost 2 bases and 4 bases respectively, with 10 bases between them. CDR1 is SEHNR and CDR2 is FQNEAQ in the germline V gene (reference sequence). This CDR3 contains 14 residues. The CDR3 nucleotides are TGTGCCAGCAGCTTAAGTATTGGGGCAGATACGCAGTATTTT. It is translated as CASSLSIGADTQYF.

The CDR3 region is CASIPRVWGDTGELFF. The CDR3 DNA follows: TGTGCCAGCATCCCCCGCGTTTGGGGGGACACCGGGGAGCTGTTTTTT. The J gene is TRBJ2-2, the V gene TRBV6-6; the D gene is possibly TRBD2 (6 bases). The germline gives CDR1 MNHNY, CDR2 SVGAGI (reference sequence). CDR3 length: 16 residues. V shed 7 bases and J shed 3 bases, with 18 bases lying between them.

The genes are TRBV7-9 and TRBJ2-3, with 7 bases lining up with TRBD2. This CDR3 comprises 14 residues. Trimming at V came to 5 bases and at J to 5 bases, leaving 7 bases not matched to a gene. Germline V gene sequence: CDR1 SEHNR, CDR2 FQNEAQ (reference sequence). Here the CDR3 DNA reads TGTGCCAGCAGCACAGCGGGGCAGGGAGATACGCAGTATTTT. Protein sequence: CASSTAGQGDTQYF. Filled out from reference TRBV7-9 and TRBJ2-3, the complete variable domain reads DTGVSQNPRHKITKRGQNVTFRCDPISEHNRLYWYRQTLGQGPEFLTYFQNEAQLEKSRLLSDRFSAERPKGSFSTLEIQRTEQGDSAMYLCASSTAGQGDTQYFGPGTRLTVL.

The rearrangement links TRBV28 to TRBJ2-1; 7 bases agree with TRBD2. CDR1 is MDHEN, CDR2 SYDVKM, per germline. CDR3 length: 15 residues. V gave up 6 bases and J gave up 5 bases; unmatched junction bases: 10. CDR3 sequence reads: CASSPTSPLNNEQFF. CDR3 nucleotides: TGTGCCAGCAGCCCGACTAGCCCCCTCAACAATGAGCAGTTCTTC.